The clone carrying this T cell receptor beta chain was seen a single time. This record comes from a study of blood T cell repertoires in COVID-19. As for the study in general: PBMCs, B-cell-depleted T cells, or T cells were the source of the cDNA or gDNA that made up the material.

As handled by the study authors: Nucleated cell number was recorded as an estimate derived from reference gene primer amplification. The method was immunoSEQ multiplex PCR; TCRdb's version includes in-frame clones alone and lacks a portion of them. The V and J calls and clone size come from that table; D and trimming were worked out from the DNA. The sample has over 150,000 clones, around nine tenths seen once. Germline V gene data show CDR1 as MDHEN and CDR2 as SYDVKM. Germline trimming cut 6 bases from V and 2 bases from J; bases unmatched to any gene: 5. The CDR3 is made up of 18 amino acids. The Seattle site enrolled patients during active infection and followed them longitudinally.

The chain combines TRBV28 with TRBJ2-6; the match to TRBD2 covers 15 bases. The receptor was derived from a woman aged 70-85 years with COVID-19, enrolled during active disease. Sequencing used peripheral blood. This CDR3 reads CASRWTSGRVPGANVLTF. The CDR3 DNA sequence: TGTGCCAGCAGATGGACTAGCGGGAGGGTCCCTGGGGCCAACGTCCTGACTTTC.